The rows below give T cell receptor beta chains drawn from one sample of a study of blood T cells in healthy people across ages. MiXCR, run by TCRdb on the 5' RACE reads, gives a single entry per CDR3 protein. The sample records hundreds of thousands of distinct CDR3 sequences, around 49% being singletons. What was sequenced was blood. The source is a man between 25 and 39 years old in good health. Both conserved end residues are part of each CDR3. The D gene is left open where the match is weak. Size values are once, few and many counts, or a class for expanded clones, and some rows have none.

.	.	TRBV27	TRBJ2-7	TGTGCCAGCAGTACCGGAGCCTCGGGCTACGAGCAGTACTTC	CASSTGASGYEQYF
.	.	TRBV28	TRBJ2-5	TGTGCCAGCAGCCGACCATGGACAGCCCAAGAGACCCAGTACTTC	CASSRPWTAQETQYF
.	few	TRBV4-1	TRBJ2-1	TGCGCCAGCAGCCAATTAGCTGCCCAGAGGCAGTTCTTC	CASSQLAAQRQFF
.	.	TRBV5-1	TRBJ2-7	TGCGCCAGCAGCTTGGCCTCACAGAGATACGAGCAGTACTTC	CASSLASQRYEQYF
.	few	TRBV7-9	TRBJ2-3	TGTGCCAGCAGCTTAACACCCCAGGGTCCAGATACGCAGTATTTT	CASSLTPQGPDTQYF
TRBD1	few	TRBV7-3	TRBJ2-6	TGTGCCAGCAGCCACGGACAGGGGGCGACCGGGGCCAACGTCCTGACTTTC	CASSHGQGATGANVLTF
TRBD2	few	TRBV3-1	TRBJ2-1	TGTGCCAGCAGCCGGATTAGCGGGGGGGTTCGGAATGAGCAGTTCTTC	CASSRISGGVRNEQFF
TRBD1	.	TRBV28	TRBJ2-7	TGTGCCAGCAGCCCCGGGACAGCCCTCTTTGAGCAGTACTTC	CASSPGTALFEQYF
TRBD1	once	TRBV18	TRBJ2-7	TGTGCCAGCTCACCCGGGACAGGGATCCACGAGCAGTACTTC	CASSPGTGIHEQYF
.	few	TRBV29-1	TRBJ2-7	TGCAGCGTTGAACGGGGGACCGAGCAGTACTTC	CSVERGTEQYF
.	many	TRBV7-9	TRBJ2-1	TGTGCCAGCAGCTTAGGAGGGATCTACAATGAGCAGTTCTTC	CASSLGGIYNEQFF
.	.	TRBV20-1	TRBJ2-5	TGCAGTGCCCTACAGGGTCCAGAGACCCAGTACTTC	CSALQGPETQYF
TRBD2	.	TRBV5-1	TRBJ2-2	TGCGCCAGCAGCTTCAGCCAGGGAGGGATGCCCGGGGAGCTGTTTTTT	CASSFSQGGMPGELFF
TRBD2	few	TRBV27	TRBJ2-5	TGTGCCAGCTCCCCTAGCGGGGGGTACCAAGAGACCCAGTACTTC	CASSPSGGYQETQYF
TRBD2	.	TRBV12-3/TRBV12-4	TRBJ2-7	TGTGCCAGCAGCCCGGGACTAGCGGCATACAATGAGCAGTACTTC	CASSPGLAAYNEQYF
.	.	TRBV12-3/TRBV12-4	TRBJ2-7	TGTGCCAGCAGTCCGGGGCGGACATACTTAGTTTACGAGCAGTACTTC	CASSPGRTYLVYEQYF
.	.	TRBV7-2	TRBJ2-2	TGTGCCAGCAGCCCACGATCCAGCGGGCCGAACACCGGGGAGCTGTTTTTT	CASSPRSSGPNTGELFF
.	.	TRBV4-2	TRBJ1-2	TGTGCCAGCAGCCAAGATTACCAGTCCTCCTATGGCTACACCTTC	CASSQDYQSSYGYTF
TRBD2	.	TRBV20-1	TRBJ2-1	TGCAGTGCTAGGGATCTAGCGGGGATCGATGAGCAGTTCTTC	CSARDLAGIDEQFF
TRBD1	few	TRBV12-3/TRBV12-4	TRBJ2-7	TGTGCCAGCAGGACCGGGACAGGGTGGTACGAGCAGTACTTC	CASRTGTGWYEQYF
.	.	TRBV10-3	TRBJ2-5	TGTGCCATCAGTGAGGTACGCAGGGGCCCGTACCAAGAGACCCAGTACTTC	CAISEVRRGPYQETQYF
TRBD1	few	TRBV5-1	TRBJ2-3	TGCGCCAGCAGCTTGGCCCCGGACAGGGTTGGAGATACGCAGTATTTT	CASSLAPDRVGDTQYF
TRBD1	.	TRBV10-3	TRBJ1-5	TGTGCCAGCAGCGAGACAGGGATCAATCAGCCCCAGCATTTT	CASSETGINQPQHF
TRBD1	.	TRBV29-1	TRBJ2-1	TGCAGCGGGGGGGACAGGTTATACAATGAGCAGTTCTTC	CSGGDRLYNEQFF
TRBD1	.	TRBV6-5	TRBJ2-1	TGTGCCAGCAATACAGACAGGGAAAGGATCAATGAGCAGTTCTTC	CASNTDRERINEQFF
TRBD2	.	TRBV25-1	TRBJ2-7	TGTGCCAGCAGTGAGAGCGGGACCACCTACGAGCAGTACTTC	CASSESGTTYEQYF
.	few	TRBV12-3/TRBV12-4	TRBJ2-6	TGTGCCAGCAGTCGAACTGGGGCCAACGTCCTGACTTTC	CASSRTGANVLTF
.	.	TRBV20-1	TRBJ2-1	TGCAGTCCCGCGGGTAGCGGTGGAAATGAGCAGTTCTTC	CSPAGSGGNEQFF
.	few	TRBV5-1	TRBJ2-7	TGCGCCAGCAGCTTGGGTGAGGCCTACGAGCAGTACTTC	CASSLGEAYEQYF
.	few	TRBV12-3/TRBV12-4	TRBJ1-4	TGTGCCAGCAGTCGCGACGGGCGGGAAAAACTGTTTTTT	CASSRDGREKLFF
TRBD1	.	TRBV5-5	TRBJ2-3	TGTGCCAGCAGCCAGGGACAGGGGTTAGGGACAGATACGCAGTATTTT	CASSQGQGLGTDTQYF
TRBD2	.	TRBV2	TRBJ2-7	TGTGCCAGCGAGCCTTGGGGGGGACACGAGCAGTACTTC	CASEPWGGHEQYF
TRBD1	.	TRBV20-1	TRBJ2-5	TGCAGTGCTCCCCGGGACAGGCACGGGACCCAGTACTTC	CSAPRDRHGTQYF
TRBD1	.	TRBV5-1	TRBJ2-3	TGCGCCAGCATCCCCGCCCCCGGGACAGTACCAGATACGCAGTATTTT	CASIPAPGTVPDTQYF
TRBD2	few	TRBV7-8	TRBJ2-3	TGTGCCAGCAGCTTAGATCATCAGCGGGGATACACAGATACGCAGTATTTT	CASSLDHQRGYTDTQYF
.	.	TRBV4-1	TRBJ1-1	TGCGCCAGCAGCCAAGATTGGAACACTGAAGCTTTCTTT	CASSQDWNTEAFF
.	.	TRBV6-2/TRBV6-3	TRBJ2-1	TGTGCCAGCAGTAAAGGCCCCTACAATGAGCAGTTCTTC	CASSKGPYNEQFF
TRBD2	.	TRBV13	TRBJ2-7	TGTGCCAGCAGCTATATTAGCGGGGTGGCCTACGAGCAGTACTTC	CASSYISGVAYEQYF
.	.	TRBV9	TRBJ1-2	TGTGCCAGCAGCGTATCACAGGGTAACTATGGCTACACCTTC	CASSVSQGNYGYTF
TRBD1	many	TRBV4-3	TRBJ2-7	TGCGCCAGCAGCCAAGATCTCGGACAGGGGTTCTACGAGCAGTACTTC	CASSQDLGQGFYEQYF
.	.	TRBV6-2/TRBV6-3	TRBJ2-7	TGTGCCAGTGGACGGACCTCCTACGAGCAGTACTTC	CASGRTSYEQYF
.	.	TRBV25-1	TRBJ2-6	TGTGCCAGCAGGCTGGACAAGGGCTCTGGGGCCAACGTCCTGACTTTC	CASRLDKGSGANVLTF
TRBD1	few	TRBV10-3	TRBJ1-2	TGTGCCATCAGTGAGTCGAATCAGGGGGCCAGCTACACCTTC	CAISESNQGASYTF
.	.	TRBV9	TRBJ2-3	TGTGCCGGCAGCGTAGGAGATATAAATACAGCGCAGTATTTT	CAGSVGDINTAQYF
.	.	TRBV12-3/TRBV12-4	TRBJ2-7	TGTGCCAGCAGTTACCGGGACGACGCCCACGAGCAGTACTTC	CASSYRDDAHEQYF
.	.	TRBV12-3/TRBV12-4	TRBJ1-2	TGTACCAGCAACCCGGGGCCGACGATCTATGGCTACACCTTC	CTSNPGPTIYGYTF
.	few	TRBV4-2	TRBJ2-7	TGTGCCAGCAGCCAAGATGTCCCCGGCGCCTACGAGCAGTACTTC	CASSQDVPGAYEQYF
.	.	TRBV3-1	TRBJ2-1	TGTGCCAGCAGCCAAGGCGTTATCCCCTACAATGAGCAGTTCTTC	CASSQGVIPYNEQFF
TRBD2	many	TRBV28	TRBJ2-5	TGTGCCAGCAGTTTTAGTCCAGCGGGGACCCAAGAGACCCAGTACTTC	CASSFSPAGTQETQYF
TRBD1	.	TRBV20-1	TRBJ2-7	TGCAGTGCTAGAGATCGGGGACAGTCCTACAATGAGCAGTACTTC	CSARDRGQSYNEQYF
TRBD1	few	TRBV7-9	TRBJ1-2	TGTGCCAGCAGCCAACAGGGGAATGGCTACACCTTC	CASSQQGNGYTF
TRBD2	.	TRBV3-1	TRBJ2-3	TGTGCCAGCAGCCAAGGTCGAACTAGCGGGCCTGTTGGTACGCAGTATTTT	CASSQGRTSGPVGTQYF
.	.	TRBV4-3	TRBJ1-2	TGCGCCAGCAGCCAAAAGACAGCAGCCGGAAGGGATGGCTACACCTTC	CASSQKTAAGRDGYTF
TRBD1	.	TRBV7-2	TRBJ1-2	TGTGCCAGCAGCTTAAGGGCAGGGGGGACGAGGGGCTACACCTTC	CASSLRAGGTRGYTF
.	.	TRBV12-3/TRBV12-4	TRBJ1-5	TGTGCCAGCAGTTTGGAGAGTTATAGCAATCAGCCCCAGCATTTT	CASSLESYSNQPQHF
.	.	TRBV11-1	TRBJ2-2	TGTGCCAGCAGACAGGAAACCGGGGAGCTGTTTTTT	CASRQETGELFF
TRBD1	.	TRBV24-1	TRBJ2-5	TGTGCCACCAGTGATCCGGGACAGGGGGCATCAGAGACCCAGTACTTC	CATSDPGQGASETQYF
TRBD1	once	TRBV20-1	TRBJ2-1	TGCAGTGCCCTATCTACTTCGGAGGGACAGGGCTACAATGAGCAGTTCTTC	CSALSTSEGQGYNEQFF